This record concerns one T cell receptor (beta chain) sequence. The data were taken from a study of blood T cell repertoires in COVID-19. For the study at large: The study drew acute and convalescent COVID-19 samples from the United States, Italy and Spain. From T cells, B-cell-depleted T cells, or PBMCs came the material, which was cDNA or gDNA.

Original methodology: Estimation of nucleated cell counts relied on the amplification of reference gene primers. Libraries were prepared by immunoSEQ multiplex PCR; TCRdb keeps only in-frame clonotypes and omits some of them. V, J and clone size were drawn from that table, and D and trimming were deduced from the DNA. The profile shows under 150,000 clones, about 87% of them singletons. Germline-derived CDR1 and CDR2 are KGHSH and LQKENI. CDR3 length: 18 residues. Trimming removed 3 bases at V and 0 bases at J, with 17 bases between. The specimen was peripheral blood. This clonotype originated in a woman between 50 and 59 years old with acute or convalescent COVID-19. The chain links TRBV18 to TRBJ1-4; possibly TRBD1 for D (6 bases). The CDR3 region has the DNA TGTGCCAGCTCACCCGGACAGATACTAGTTGCAACTAATGAAAAACTGTTTTTT. Amino acids: CASSPGQILVATNEKLFF.